Below are 19 T cell receptor beta chains sequenced from a single sample in a study of blood T cell repertoires in COVID-19. Profiled with immunoSEQ multiplex PCR; TCRdb holds only in-frame clones, not every one. The sample consists of around 250,000 clones, over 75% of them appearing once. Sequences were obtained from PBMCs or T cells enriched from blood (not recorded which). The origin of the receptors is a woman aged 45-60 years with acute COVID-19.

This chain uses TRBV14 with TRBJ1-2, with 10 bases fitting TRBD1. J lost 5 bases, V lost 4 bases, and 13 bases had no gene match. CDR3 length: 17 amino acids. The germline V gene encodes CDR1 SGHDN and CDR2 FVKESK. The DNA of the CDR3 is TGTGCCAGCAGCCTCGCGGGACAGGGGATTCTGGGGTATGGCTACACCTTC. Amino acids: CASSLAGQGILGYGYTF.

The chain uses TRBV11-3 and TRBJ1-1; D possibly corresponds to TRBD1 (6 bases). This CDR3 comprises 13 residues. V dropped 8 bases and J dropped 4 bases, with 14 bases sitting between them. Germline lookup yields CDR1 SGHNT and CDR2 YENEEA. This CDR3 reads CASRNQGSTEAFF. DNA for the CDR3: TGTGCCAGCCGCAACCAGGGGAGCACTGAAGCTTTCTTT.

V gene TRBV29-1 combines with J gene TRBJ1-1; 8 bases align to TRBD1. The CDR3 extends over 14 amino acids. Looked up from germline, CDR1 is SQVTM and CDR2 is ANQGSEA. V lost 0 bases to trimming and J lost 3 bases; unmatched junction nucleotides: 3. As DNA, the CDR3 is TGCAGCGTTGAAGATGGACAGGGACACACTGAAGCTTTCTTT. Translated: CSVEDGQGHTEAFF.

The rearrangement uses TRBV28 and TRBJ1-5; 11 bases align to TRBD1. Trimming took 5 bases from V and 5 from J; bases not matched to a gene: 8. Germline V gives CDR1 MDHEN, CDR2 SYDVKM. CDR3 length: 16 amino acids. CDR3 DNA: TGTGCCAGCAGTACTCCGGGACAGGGGGGGGATCAGCCCCAGCATTTT. Translating it yields CASSTPGQGGDQPQHF. Combining the CDR3 with reference TRBV28 and TRBJ1-5 gives the whole variable domain DVKVTQSSRYLVKRTGEKVFLECVQDMDHENMFWYRQDPGLGLRLIYFSYDVKMKEKGDIPEGYSVSREKKERFSLILESASTNQTSMYLCASSTPGQGGDQPQHFGDGTRLSIL.

The genes are TRBV19 and TRBJ2-3; D possibly corresponds to TRBD2 (5 bases). V was cut by 6 bases and J by 7 bases, with 8 bases left in between. This CDR3 has 11 residues. Germline CDR1 is LNHDA and CDR2 is SQIVND (reference sequence). This chain's CDR3 is CASRSGYTQYF. The CDR3 DNA sequence: TGTGCCAGTAGGAGCGGTTATACGCAGTATTTT.

This clone has more than one count but fewer than ten. The V call is TRBV2, the J call TRBJ1-1, with 7 positions matching TRBD1. This CDR3 is 16 amino acids long. Germline-derived CDR1 and CDR2 are SNHLY and FYNNEI. J lost 3 bases, V lost 2 bases, and 9 bases had no gene match. The CDR3 DNA reads TGTGCCAGCAGTGAATTAGGGGGCGCGAGTTACACTGAAGCTTTCTTT. Translating gives CASSELGGASYTEAFF.

This clone has more than one count but fewer than ten. The chain uses TRBV4-1 and TRBJ1-2; D is perhaps TRBD1 (5 bases). CDR1 is MGHRA, CDR2 YSYEKL, per germline. The germline V and J ends were trimmed by 5 bases and 6 bases, with 13 bases remaining between them. The CDR3 runs 13 residues. The CDR3 coding sequence is TGCGCCAGCAGCGAAATCGGGGGGAATGGCTACACCTTC. The encoded protein is CASSEIGGNGYTF.

This clone was recorded once. V is TRBV10-3 and J is TRBJ2-3, with 12 bases matching TRBD2. Germline V gene data show CDR1 as ENHRY and CDR2 as SYGVKD. Germline trimming cut 5 bases from V and 0 bases from J; bases unmatched to any gene: 9. CDR3 length: 18 residues. This CDR3 is CAISPTSGGIESTDTQYF. The CDR3 region has the DNA TGTGCCATCAGTCCGACTAGCGGGGGTATTGAAAGCACAGATACGCAGTATTTT.

This chain uses TRBV6-5 with TRBJ2-7, with 9 bases that match TRBD1. Germline V gene sequence: CDR1 MNHEY, CDR2 SVGAGI. The CDR3 covers 14 residues. The junction had 6 bases not matched to a gene; V was cut back by 6 bases and J by 3 bases. This CDR3 is CASRGTGYSYEQYF. The CDR3 DNA is TGTGCCAGCAGGGGGACAGGGTATAGCTACGAGCAGTACTTC.

The rearrangement links TRBV30 to TRBJ1-6; D gene uncertain. V was cut by 1 base and J by 6 bases, with 13 bases left in between. The CDR3 is made up of 15 amino acids. In germline, CDR1 is GTSNPN, CDR2 SVGIG (reference sequence). In DNA form, the CDR3 reads TGTGCCTGGAGTGGAGGAACTTGGTCTAATTCACCCCTCCACTTT. This codes for CAWSGGTWSNSPLHF.

This clone came up once. J is TRBJ1-1 and V is TRBV6-5, with TRBD1 as a possible D gene (6 bases). Deletions cut 6 bases from V and 6 bases from J, with 11 bases between. This CDR3 has 12 residues. Germline CDR1 and CDR2: MNHEY and SVGAGI. The CDR3 sequence is CASSRDTSEAFF. The CDR3 coding sequence is TGTGCCAGCAGCCGGGACACCTCTGAAGCTTTCTTT.

This chain connects TRBV11-2 to TRBJ2-1, with TRBD2 matching 7 bases. V was pared by 7 bases and J by 4 bases, with 7 bases of the junction left unmatched. Germline V gives CDR1 SGHAT, CDR2 FQNNGV. CDR3 length: 14 amino acids. In nucleotides, the CDR3 is TGTGCCAGCACTGGCAGCGGGGCTTACAATGAGCAGTTCTTC. This codes for CASTGSGAYNEQFF.

The rearrangement uses TRBV9 and TRBJ1-3, with 8 bases matching TRBD1. The CDR3 extends over 17 amino acids. Losses at the gene ends were 0 bases for V and 7 bases for J; bases not matched to a gene: 12. CDR1 SGDLS and CDR2 YYNGEE come from the germline V gene. As DNA, the CDR3 is TGTGCCAGCAGCGTAGGGACAGGGAGTCGCGTGGGGAACACCATATATTTT. This sequence encodes CASSVGTGSRVGNTIYF.

The chain carries TRBV4-2 and TRBJ1-1; 7 nucleotides match TRBD1. The CDR3 totals 15 residues. The V segment lost 1 base and the J segment 0 bases; nucleotides outside the gene matches: 2. Per germline, CDR1 LGHNA and CDR2 YNFKEQ. The CDR3 is CASSQAQGMNTEAFF. The CDR3 nucleotides are TGTGCCAGCAGCCAAGCACAGGGGATGAACACTGAAGCTTTCTTT.

The gene calls are TRBV18 and TRBJ1-4, with TRBD1 matching 8 bases. CDR1 is KGHSH, CDR2 LQKENI, per germline. The V segment lost 3 bases and the J segment 2 bases; nucleotides outside the gene matches: 5. CDR3 length equals 16 residues. CDR3 in amino acids: CASSPEQGGTNEKLFF. CDR3 nucleotide sequence: TGTGCCAGCTCACCGGAACAGGGGGGGACTAATGAAAAACTGTTTTTT.

CDR3 nucleotides: TGTGCCAGCAGCGCGGACAGGGAGTTCTATGGCTACACCTTC. It translates to CASSADREFYGYTF. The V gene is TRBV9, the J gene TRBJ1-2; TRBD1 aligns across 8 bases. The ends lost 3 bases at V and 4 bases at J; junction bases unmatched: 5. Per germline, CDR1 SGDLS and CDR2 YYNGEE. The CDR3 length is 14 residues.

The chain links TRBV7-2 to TRBJ1-1; TRBD1 matches 9 bases. V shed 1 base and J 4 bases; nucleotides not matched to a gene: 10. The CDR3 covers 17 residues. Germline V gene lookup returns CDR1 SGHTA and CDR2 FQGNSA. The CDR3 loop is CASSLGGTGTTGTEAFF. DNA of the CDR3: TGTGCCAGCAGCTTAGGGGGGACAGGGACCACGGGCACTGAAGCTTTCTTT.

The rearrangement joins TRBV7-9 to TRBJ2-3; D remains unclear. This CDR3 is 14 amino acids long. The ends were cut back, 10 bases at V and 8 bases at J, with 22 bases in the middle. Looked up from germline, CDR1 is SEHNR and CDR2 is FQNEAQ (reference sequence). The CDR3 loop reads CATSELAESGTQYF. DNA of the CDR3: TGTGCCACCTCCGAACTGGCAGAGTCGGGTACGCAGTATTTT.

V and J are TRBV4-3 and TRBJ1-1; possible D gene TRBD1, 5 bases. The CDR3 totals 17 residues. CDR1 and CDR2 from the germline V gene are LGHNA and YSLEER. The V gene lost 0 bases and the J gene lost 0 bases, with 14 bases spanning the gap. The CDR3 bases are TGCGCCAGCAGCCAAGAGGCGGCAGGGTTCATGAACACTGAAGCTTTCTTT. As protein: CASSQEAAGFMNTEAFF.